The sequence of this T cell receptor beta chain was determined in a study of cytomegalovirus exposure and HLA in healthy donors. Libraries were prepared by immunoSEQ multiplex PCR; TCRdb keeps only in-frame clonotypes and omits some of them. The table records roughly 75,000 clones, over 80% of them present only once. This clone was seen once. The TCR was taken from a man aged 30-40 years in good health and CMV-seronegative. Material: PBMCs.

CDR3 nucleotides: TGCAGCGTTGAGGTAGGCCCGGGACAGGAGAACACCGGGGAGCTGTTTTTT. As protein: CSVEVGPGQENTGELFF. This chain links TRBV29-1 with TRBJ2-2; TRBD1 matches 8 bases. Germline CDR1 is SQVTM and CDR2 is ANQGSEA. The V and J ends lost 3 bases and 1 base, in that order; junction bases with no gene match: 10. CDR3 length: 17 amino acids.